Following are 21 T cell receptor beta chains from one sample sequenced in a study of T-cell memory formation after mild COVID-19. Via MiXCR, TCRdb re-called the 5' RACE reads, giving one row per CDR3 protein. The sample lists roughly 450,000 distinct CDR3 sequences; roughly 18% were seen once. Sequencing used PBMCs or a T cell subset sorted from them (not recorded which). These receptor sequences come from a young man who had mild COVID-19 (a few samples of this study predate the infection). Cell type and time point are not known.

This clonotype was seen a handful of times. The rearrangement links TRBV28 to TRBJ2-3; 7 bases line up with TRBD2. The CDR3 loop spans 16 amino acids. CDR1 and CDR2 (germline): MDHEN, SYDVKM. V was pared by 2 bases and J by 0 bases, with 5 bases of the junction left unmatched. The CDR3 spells CASSLGRGSSTDTQYF. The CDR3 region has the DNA TGTGCCAGCAGTTTAGGGCGGGGGAGTAGCACAGATACGCAGTATTTT.

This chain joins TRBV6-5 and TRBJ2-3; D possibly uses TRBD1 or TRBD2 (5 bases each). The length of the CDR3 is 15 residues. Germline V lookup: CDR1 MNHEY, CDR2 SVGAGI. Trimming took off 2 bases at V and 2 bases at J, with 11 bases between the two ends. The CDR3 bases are TGTGCCAGCAGTTACCGGGACCGATACACAGATACGCAGTATTTT. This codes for CASSYRDRYTDTQYF.

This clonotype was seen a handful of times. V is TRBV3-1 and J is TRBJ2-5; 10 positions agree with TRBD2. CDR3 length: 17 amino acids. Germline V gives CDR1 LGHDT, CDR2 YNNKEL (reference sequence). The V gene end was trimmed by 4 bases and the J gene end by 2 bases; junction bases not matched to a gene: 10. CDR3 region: CASSRKQLAGEQETQYF. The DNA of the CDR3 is TGTGCCAGCAGCCGGAAGCAGCTAGCGGGGGAGCAAGAGACCCAGTACTTC.

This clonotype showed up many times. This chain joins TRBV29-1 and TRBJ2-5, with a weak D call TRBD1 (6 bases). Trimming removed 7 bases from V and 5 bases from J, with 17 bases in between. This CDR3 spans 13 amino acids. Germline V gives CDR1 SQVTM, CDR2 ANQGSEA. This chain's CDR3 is CSAQGTPGETQYF. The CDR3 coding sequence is TGCAGCGCCCAGGGGACACCAGGGGAGACCCAGTACTTC.

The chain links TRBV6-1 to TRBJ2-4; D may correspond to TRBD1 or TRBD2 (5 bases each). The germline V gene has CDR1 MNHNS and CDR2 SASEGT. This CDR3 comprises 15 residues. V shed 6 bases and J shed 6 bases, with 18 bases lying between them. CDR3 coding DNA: TGTGCCAGCAGGAATCCAACAGGAGGCAGAAACATTCAGTACTTC. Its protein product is CASRNPTGGRNIQYF.

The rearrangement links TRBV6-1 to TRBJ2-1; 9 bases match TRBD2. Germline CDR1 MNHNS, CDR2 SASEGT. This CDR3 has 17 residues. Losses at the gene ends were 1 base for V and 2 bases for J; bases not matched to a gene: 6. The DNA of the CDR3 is TGTGCCAGCAGTGAAGAGACCGAGCGGGGGGCCTACAATGAGCAGTTCTTC. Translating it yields CASSEETERGAYNEQFF.

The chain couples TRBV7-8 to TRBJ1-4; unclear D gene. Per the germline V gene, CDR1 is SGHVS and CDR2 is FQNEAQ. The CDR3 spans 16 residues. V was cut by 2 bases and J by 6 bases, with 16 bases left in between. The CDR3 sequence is CASSLSRLTGHEKLFF. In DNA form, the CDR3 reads TGTGCCAGCAGCTTATCTCGCCTCACTGGCCATGAAAAACTGTTTTTT.

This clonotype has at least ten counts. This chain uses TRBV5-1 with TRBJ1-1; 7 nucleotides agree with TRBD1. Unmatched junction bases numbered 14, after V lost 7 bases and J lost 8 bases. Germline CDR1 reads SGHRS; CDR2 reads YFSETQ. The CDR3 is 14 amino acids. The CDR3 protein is CASGSSQGQLEAFF. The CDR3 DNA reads TGCGCCAGCGGATCCTCCCAGGGACAGCTCGAAGCTTTCTTT.

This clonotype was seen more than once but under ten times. This CDR3 is CASSLGPGYTEAFF. CDR3 bases: TGTGCCAGCAGTTTAGGTCCGGGGTACACTGAAGCTTTCTTT. The gene calls are TRBV27 and TRBJ1-1; D remains unclear. V lost 2 bases and J 3 bases, leaving 10 bases between the germline ends. The germline V gene has CDR1 MNHEY and CDR2 SMNVEV (reference sequence). The CDR3 has 14 residues.

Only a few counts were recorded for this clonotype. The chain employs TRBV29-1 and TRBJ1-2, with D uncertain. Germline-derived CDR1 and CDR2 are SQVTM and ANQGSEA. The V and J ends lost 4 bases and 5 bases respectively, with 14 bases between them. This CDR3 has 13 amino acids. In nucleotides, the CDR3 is TGCAGCGTTGGGAGTTGGGAGCTATATGGCTACACCTTC. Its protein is CSVGSWELYGYTF.

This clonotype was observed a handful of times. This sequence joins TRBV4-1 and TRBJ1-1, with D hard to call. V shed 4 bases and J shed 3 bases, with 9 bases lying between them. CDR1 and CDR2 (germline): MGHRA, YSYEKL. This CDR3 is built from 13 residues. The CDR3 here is CASSRQPDTEAFF. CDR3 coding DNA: TGCGCCAGCAGCCGCCAGCCTGACACTGAAGCTTTCTTT.

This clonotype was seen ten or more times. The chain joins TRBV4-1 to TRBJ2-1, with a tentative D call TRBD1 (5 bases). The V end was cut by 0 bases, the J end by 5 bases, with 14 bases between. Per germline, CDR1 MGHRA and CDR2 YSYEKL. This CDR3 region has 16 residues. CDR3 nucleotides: TGCGCCAGCAGCCAAGAACCATGGTCAGGGAACAATGAGCAGTTCTTC. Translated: CASSQEPWSGNNEQFF.

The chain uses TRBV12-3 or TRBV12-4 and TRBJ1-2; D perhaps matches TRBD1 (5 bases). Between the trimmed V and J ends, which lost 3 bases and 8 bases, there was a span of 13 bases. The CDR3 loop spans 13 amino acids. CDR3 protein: CASSLAGIEGYTF. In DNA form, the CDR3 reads TGTGCCAGCAGTTTGGCAGGGATTGAGGGCTACACCTTC.

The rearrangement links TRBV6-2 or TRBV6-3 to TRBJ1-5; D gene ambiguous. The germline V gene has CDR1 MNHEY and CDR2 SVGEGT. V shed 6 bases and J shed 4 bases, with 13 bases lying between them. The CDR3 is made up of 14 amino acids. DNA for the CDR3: TGTGCCAGCAGACCGAAGAGCTATAATCAGCCCCAGCATTTT. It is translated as CASRPKSYNQPQHF.

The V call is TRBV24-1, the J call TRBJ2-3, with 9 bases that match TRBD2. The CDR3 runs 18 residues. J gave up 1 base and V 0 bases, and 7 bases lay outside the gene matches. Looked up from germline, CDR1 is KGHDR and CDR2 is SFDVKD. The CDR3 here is CATSDLHETSGGTDTQYF. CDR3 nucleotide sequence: TGTGCCACCAGTGATTTGCATGAGACTAGCGGTGGCACAGATACGCAGTATTTT.

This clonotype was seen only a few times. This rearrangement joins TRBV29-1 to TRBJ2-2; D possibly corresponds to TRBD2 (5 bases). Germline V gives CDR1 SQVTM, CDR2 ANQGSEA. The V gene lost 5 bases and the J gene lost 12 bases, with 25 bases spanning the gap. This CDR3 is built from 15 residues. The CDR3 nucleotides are TGCAGCGTTTCACGAGGACCGGGGAGCTCCTCCCAGCTGTTTTTT. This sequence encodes CSVSRGPGSSSQLFF.

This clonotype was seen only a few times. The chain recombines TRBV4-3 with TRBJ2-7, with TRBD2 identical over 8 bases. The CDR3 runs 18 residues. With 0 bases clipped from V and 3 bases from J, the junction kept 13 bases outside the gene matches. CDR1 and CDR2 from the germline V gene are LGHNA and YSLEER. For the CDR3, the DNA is TGCGCCAGCAGCCAAGAGGGCCGGGATGAGCGGGGGCTCTACGAGCAGTACTTC. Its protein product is CASSQEGRDERGLYEQYF.

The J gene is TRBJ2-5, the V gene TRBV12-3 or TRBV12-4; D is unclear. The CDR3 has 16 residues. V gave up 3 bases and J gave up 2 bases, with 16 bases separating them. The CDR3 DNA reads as TGTGCCAGCAGTTTTTCGGGCACCGGCCGACAAGAGACCCAGTACTTC. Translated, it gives CASSFSGTGRQETQYF.

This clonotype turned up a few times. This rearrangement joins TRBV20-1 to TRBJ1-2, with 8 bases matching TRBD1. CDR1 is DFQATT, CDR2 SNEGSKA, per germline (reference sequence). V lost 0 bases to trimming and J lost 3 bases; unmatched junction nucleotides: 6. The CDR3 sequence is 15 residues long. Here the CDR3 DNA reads TGCAGTGCTAGAGATCGTACAGGGGGAGACTATGGCTACACCTTC. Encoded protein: CSARDRTGGDYGYTF.

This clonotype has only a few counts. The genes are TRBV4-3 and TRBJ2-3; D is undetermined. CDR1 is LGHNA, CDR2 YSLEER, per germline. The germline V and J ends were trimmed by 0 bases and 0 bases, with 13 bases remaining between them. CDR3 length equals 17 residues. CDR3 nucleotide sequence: TGCGCCAGCAGCCAAGATCCTCCGGGCACTAGCACAGATACGCAGTATTTT. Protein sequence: CASSQDPPGTSTDTQYF.

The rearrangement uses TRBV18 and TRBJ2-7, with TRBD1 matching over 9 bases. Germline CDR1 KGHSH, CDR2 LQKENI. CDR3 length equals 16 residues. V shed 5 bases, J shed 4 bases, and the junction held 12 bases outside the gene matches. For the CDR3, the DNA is TGTGCCAGCTCATCATCTACAGGGGGCGGCGGGTACGAGCAGTACGTC. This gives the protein CASSSSTGGGGYEQYV.